Shown below are 29 T cell receptor beta chains from a single sample sequenced in a study of T cell responses to AZD1222 COVID-19 vaccine. The table came from immunoSEQ multiplex PCR; TCRdb's copy has only in-frame clones and leaves some out. The data hold 150,000 to 200,000 clones, with roughly nine tenths observed a single time. The sample consisted of peripheral blood, taken 28 days after the second dose of the MenACWY control vaccine. Receptor source: an adult who received the MenACWY meningococcal vaccine as a control.

A single count supports this clone. J is TRBJ2-5 and V is TRBV7-9, with TRBD2 matching over 9 bases. The CDR3 consists of 13 residues. V lost 5 bases to trimming and J lost 10 bases; unmatched junction nucleotides: 8. Germline V CDR1 and CDR2: SEHNR, FQNEAQ (reference sequence). CDR3 amino acids: CASSPRLAEGQYF. CDR3 nucleotides: TGTGCCAGCAGCCCTCGACTAGCGGAGGGCCAGTACTTC.

The chain joins TRBV29-1 to TRBJ2-7; D not certain. This CDR3 is 12 amino acids long. Germline V lookup: CDR1 SQVTM, CDR2 ANQGSEA. V was trimmed by 6 bases and J by 1 base, leaving 10 bases between them. Here the CDR3 DNA reads TGCAGCGTCTACAGTACATCCTACGAGCAGTACTTC. Amino acid sequence: CSVYSTSYEQYF.

V usage is TRBV7-8 and J usage is TRBJ2-1; D is possibly TRBD1 (7 bases). Trimming stripped 3 bases from V and 5 bases from J, with 20 bases between. Germline V gene lookup returns CDR1 SGHVS and CDR2 FQNEAQ. The CDR3 sequence is 17 residues long. The CDR3 bases are TGTGCCAGCAGCTTGGCCGGGGGACAGAGTCCCAACAATGAGCAGTTCTTC. Translation: CASSLAGGQSPNNEQFF. Full variable domain (missing parts from reference TRBV7-8 and TRBJ2-1): GAGVSQSPRYKVAKRGQDVALRCDPISGHVSLFWYQQALGQGPEFLTYFQNEAQLDKSGLPSDRFFAERPEGSVSTLKIQRTQQEDSAVYLCASSLAGGQSPNNEQFFGPGTRLTVL.

This clone was recorded only once. V gene TRBV30 combines with J gene TRBJ1-6; D gene uncertain. V was clipped by 2 bases and J by 2 bases, with 13 bases between them. The CDR3 contains 16 residues. Germline assignment: CDR1 GTSNPN and CDR2 SVGIG (reference sequence). CDR3 nucleotides: TGTGCCTGGAGTCAAAGCGGTGCCACCTATAATTCACCCCTCCACTTT. Translated, it gives CAWSQSGATYNSPLHF.

This clone was observed a few times. The J gene is TRBJ1-2, the V gene TRBV2; 7 nucleotides match TRBD1. Germline values: CDR1 SNHLY, CDR2 FYNNEI. This CDR3 is 12 amino acids long. The V segment lost 6 bases and the J segment 4 bases; nucleotides outside the gene matches: 2. The CDR3 coding sequence is TGTGCCAGCAGCAGGGGGGGCTATGGCTACACCTTC. Translated: CASSRGGYGYTF.

The rearrangement links TRBV19 to TRBJ1-2; D possibly corresponds to TRBD1 (6 bases). Germline V lookup: CDR1 LNHDA, CDR2 SQIVND (reference sequence). This CDR3 is built from 14 residues. V lost 5 bases and J 8 bases, leaving 18 bases between the germline ends. In nucleotides, the CDR3 is TGTGCCAGTAGTCCTACGCCGACAGGATGGGGCTACACCTTC. It yields the protein CASSPTPTGWGYTF.

This sequence joins TRBV18 and TRBJ2-7; 13 nucleotides agree with TRBD2. Germline lookup yields CDR1 KGHSH and CDR2 LQKENI. With V trimmed by 0 bases and J by 5 bases, 7 bases remained unmatched. The CDR3 length is 17 residues. CDR3 coding DNA: TGTGCCAGCTCACCACCTTATACTAGCGGGAGGGGCGACGAGCAGTACTTC. As protein: CASSPPYTSGRGDEQYF.

The rearrangement uses TRBV7-3 and TRBJ2-1; either TRBD1 or TRBD2 may supply D (6 bases each). From germline, CDR1 is SGHTA and CDR2 FQGTGA. Trimming cost V 1 base and J 2 bases, with 12 bases left between them. This CDR3 is built from 16 residues. CDR3 nucleotides: TGTGCCAGCAGCTTAAGGGGGGCGGACACCTACAATGAGCAGTTCTTC. Encoded protein: CASSLRGADTYNEQFF. Full variable domain (rest looked up from reference TRBV7-3 and TRBJ2-1): GAGVSQTPSNKVTEKGKYVELRCDPISGHTALYWYRQSLGQGPEFLIYFQGTGAADDSGLPNDRFFAVRPEGSVSTLKIQRTERGDSAVYLCASSLRGADTYNEQFFGPGTRLTVL.

The V gene is TRBV27, the J gene TRBJ1-1; D unclear. The CDR3 sequence is 13 residues long. Germline CDR1 and CDR2: MNHEY and SMNVEV (reference sequence). V dropped 5 bases and J dropped 0 bases, with 7 bases sitting between them. The CDR3 bases are TGTGCCAGCAGTCGAATCATGAACACTGAAGCTTTCTTT. Translation: CASSRIMNTEAFF.

The gene calls are TRBV5-1 and TRBJ1-2, with a tentative D call TRBD1 (6 bases). Germline V CDR1 and CDR2: SGHRS, YFSETQ. This CDR3 has 13 amino acids. Trimming left V 4 bases short and J 7 bases short, with 14 bases between. This CDR3 reads CASSTVGGGGYTF. The DNA for the CDR3 is TGCGCCAGCAGCACCGTAGGAGGGGGTGGCTACACCTTC.

This clone was found once. This chain links TRBV4-1 with TRBJ2-7; TRBD1 matches 9 bases. With V trimmed by 1 base and J by 5 bases, 9 bases remained unmatched. This CDR3 is 16 amino acids long. Per germline, CDR1 MGHRA and CDR2 YSYEKL. In DNA, the CDR3 is TGCGCCAGCAGCCAAGTTGGGACAGGGACCCTCCACGAGCAGTACTTC. As protein: CASSQVGTGTLHEQYF.

The chain employs TRBV9 and TRBJ2-7, with 8 bases identical to TRBD2. There are 15 residues in the CDR3. Trimming cost V 4 bases and J 7 bases; bases outside gene matches: 13. Germline-derived CDR1 and CDR2 are SGDLS and YYNGEE. The CDR3 sequence is CASSPSGGAPFEQYF. The CDR3 coding sequence is TGTGCCAGCAGCCCTTCCGGGGGGGCCCCCTTTGAGCAGTACTTC.

This rearrangement joins TRBV6-6 to TRBJ1-1; possibly TRBD1 for D (5 bases). Trimming pared 7 bases from V and 4 bases from J, leaving 13 bases between. The CDR3 runs to 13 residues. Germline CDR1 MNHNY, CDR2 SVGAGI (reference sequence). The CDR3 DNA follows: TGTGCCAGCAACTCACGGGGGGGCACTGAAGCTTTCTTT. Translation: CASNSRGGTEAFF.

The J gene is TRBJ1-5, the V gene TRBV6-2 or TRBV6-3; 8 nucleotides line up with TRBD1. This CDR3 has 15 amino acids. V was clipped by 1 base and J by 6 bases; unmatched bases: 5. Germline assignment: CDR1 MNHEY and CDR2 SVGEGT. CDR3 DNA: TGTGCCAGCAGTTACTTTTGGGACAGGTTTCAGCCCCAGCATTTT. It is translated as CASSYFWDRFQPQHF.

The rearrangement uses TRBV29-1 and TRBJ1-1; D gene unclear. Looked up from germline, CDR1 is SQVTM and CDR2 is ANQGSEA. Trimming took 4 bases from V and 8 from J, leaving 11 bases between them. The CDR3 runs to 11 residues. For the CDR3, the DNA is TGCAGCGTTGGGCGGACCAGGGAAGCTTTCTTT. Translating it yields CSVGRTREAFF. Using reference TRBV29-1 and TRBJ1-1 for the parts outside the CDR3, the full variable domain is SAVISQKPSRDICQRGTSLTIQCQVDSQVTMMFWYRQQPGQSLTLIATANQGSEATYESGFVIDKFPISRPNLTFSTLTVSNMSPEDSSIYLCSVGRTREAFFGQGTRLTVV.

The J gene is TRBJ2-7, the V gene TRBV7-8; 9 bases line up with TRBD2. Germline lookup yields CDR1 SGHVS and CDR2 FQNEAQ. There are 15 residues in the CDR3. V shed 5 bases and J 4 bases; nucleotides not matched to a gene: 9. The CDR3 DNA reads as TGTGCCAGCAGCCGCACCGAGGGACTAGCTTACGAGCAGTACTTC. Translating gives CASSRTEGLAYEQYF.

This chain uses TRBV7-6 with TRBJ2-3; no clear D gene. The CDR3 has 16 residues. V lost 0 bases and J 3 bases, leaving 13 bases between the germline ends. The germline CDR1 and CDR2 sequences are SGHVS and FNYEAQ. The chain's CDR3 is CASSLALLDPTDTQYF. CDR3 DNA sequence: TGTGCCAGCAGCTTAGCGCTCCTAGACCCTACAGATACGCAGTATTTT.

The chain links TRBV28 to TRBJ1-2; tentative D call: TRBD1 (5 bases). Germline V gene data show CDR1 as MDHEN and CDR2 as SYDVKM. The V and J ends lost 3 bases and 5 bases respectively, with 13 bases between them. The CDR3 has 14 residues. The CDR3 region is CASSFWGGGYGYTF. Here the CDR3 DNA reads TGTGCCAGCAGTTTTTGGGGGGGAGGTTATGGCTACACCTTC.

The chain links TRBV30 to TRBJ1-2, with 7 bases that match TRBD1. Germline loops: CDR1 GTSNPN, CDR2 SVGIG (reference sequence). CDR3 length equals 15 residues. The ends lost 0 bases at V and 6 bases at J; junction bases unmatched: 10. The CDR3, as DNA: TGTGCCTGGAGTGTATTAAGGGGGCGATCCCATGGCTACACCTTC. Translating it yields CAWSVLRGRSHGYTF. Looking up the rest from reference TRBV30 and TRBJ1-2 gives the full variable domain: SQTIHQWPATLVQPVGSPLSLECTVEGTSNPNLYWYRQAAGRGLQLLFYSVGIGQISSEVPQNLSASRPQDRQFILSSKKLLLSDSGFYLCAWSVLRGRSHGYTFGSGTRLTVV.

This clone has just one count. V and J are TRBV7-9 and TRBJ2-7; tentative D call: TRBD1 (6 bases). Trimming removed 6 bases from V and 2 bases from J, with 8 bases in between. Per the germline V gene, CDR1 is SEHNR and CDR2 is FQNEAQ (reference sequence). The CDR3 covers 12 residues. The CDR3 nucleotides read TGTGCCAGCAGACAGGGTACCTACGAGCAGTACTTC. Residues: CASRQGTYEQYF.

The V and J genes are TRBV5-1 and TRBJ1-3, with 11 bases lining up with TRBD1. The trim removed 4 bases at V and 0 bases at J, leaving 6 bases unmatched. Germline-derived CDR1 and CDR2 are SGHRS and YFSETQ. CDR3 length: 17 residues. As DNA, the CDR3 is TGCGCCAGCAGCGCAGGGGACAGGGGGATCTCTGGAAACACCATATATTTT. It translates to CASSAGDRGISGNTIYF.

The chain carries TRBV7-2 and TRBJ2-3; 12 nucleotides align to TRBD2. J was trimmed by 1 base and V by 5 bases; bases with no gene match: 4. Germline CDR1 SGHTA, CDR2 FQGNSA. This CDR3 is built from 16 residues. The CDR3 region is CASSPTSGSGTDTQYF. CDR3 DNA sequence: TGTGCCAGCAGCCCGACTAGCGGGAGCGGCACAGATACGCAGTATTTT.

Here the CDR3 DNA reads TGTGCCAGCAGTTCCCACCCGACGAGGGTTGACGAGCAGTACTTC. This sequence encodes CASSSHPTRVDEQYF. The chain carries TRBV6-7 and TRBJ2-7; D perhaps matches TRBD2 (5 bases). TRBV6-7 is flagged as an ORF with uncertain function. Trimming cost V 4 bases and J 5 bases, with 18 bases left between them. CDR3 length equals 15 residues.

The chain has TRBV5-6 and TRBJ2-7, with TRBD1 as a possible D gene (5 bases). The V end lost 4 bases, the J end lost 3 bases, and 8 bases lay between the germline ends. The CDR3 spans 12 residues. CDR1 SGHDT and CDR2 YYEEEE come from the germline V gene. As DNA, the CDR3 is TGTGCCAGCAGCCGCGACAGCTACGAGCAGTACTTC. It encodes CASSRDSYEQYF.

This sequence joins TRBV27 and TRBJ1-5; 8 positions match TRBD1. Losses at the gene ends were 2 bases for V and 9 bases for J; bases not matched to a gene: 6. CDR1 MNHEY and CDR2 SMNVEV come from the germline V gene (reference sequence). This CDR3 has 14 residues. The CDR3 DNA sequence: TGTGCCAGCAGTTTAGACAGGGGAATGAGGCCCCAGCATTTT. Amino acid sequence: CASSLDRGMRPQHF.

As DNA, the CDR3 is TGTGCCAGCAGTGTCCCGCACCGTTCTGGAAACACCATATATTTT. Its translation: CASSVPHRSGNTIYF. The J gene is TRBJ1-3, the V gene TRBV28; D is ambiguous. Germline CDR1 is MDHEN and CDR2 is SYDVKM. Trimming stripped 5 bases from V and 1 base from J, with 12 bases between. This CDR3 is built from 15 residues.

This rearrangement joins TRBV4-1 to TRBJ2-3; the match to TRBD2 covers 14 bases. The CDR3 extends over 20 amino acids. V lost 4 bases to trimming and J lost 0 bases; unmatched junction nucleotides: 12. Germline V gene lookup returns CDR1 MGHRA and CDR2 YSYEKL. CDR3 coding DNA: TGCGCCAGCAGCCCAGAGGGACTAGCGGGAGATCTCTATAGCACAGATACGCAGTATTTT. It specifies CASSPEGLAGDLYSTDTQYF.

V and J are TRBV19 and TRBJ1-2; 9 bases line up with TRBD1. The V and J ends lost 7 bases and 0 bases, in that order; junction bases with no gene match: 9. In germline, CDR1 is LNHDA, CDR2 SQIVND (reference sequence). The CDR3 spans 16 residues. CDR3 sequence: CASNLGTGNTNYGYTF. The CDR3 DNA follows: TGTGCCAGTAATCTAGGGACAGGGAACACTAACTATGGCTACACCTTC.

This chain uses TRBV9 with TRBJ2-1, with a weak D call TRBD2 (6 bases). Trimming took 0 bases from V and 3 from J, leaving 10 bases between them. CDR1 and CDR2 from the germline V gene are SGDLS and YYNGEE. The CDR3 is 15 residues long. The CDR3 spells CASSVEERVYNEQFF. CDR3 coding DNA: TGTGCCAGCAGCGTAGAGGAGCGGGTCTACAATGAGCAGTTCTTC.